Listed below are T cell receptor beta chains from one sample, sequenced in a study of breast tumors, draining lymph nodes, adjacent tissues. MiXCR was run by TCRdb on the multiplex PCR reads, yielding one entry per CDR3 protein. The sample consists of about 80,000 distinct CDR3 sequences, roughly a fifth of them appearing once. Sequenced material: axillary lymph node tissue. The receptors here all came from a female donor with breast cancer. Some clones in this sample may be carry-over from other donors' samples. The CDR3 runs from the conserved cysteine through the conserved F or W. D genes are given only for firm matches. Part of the rows lack a size; the others show once, few, many or a class for expanded clones.

DNA	CDR3	D	V	J	size
TGTGCCAGCAGTTTACTTAGGCTAAAGGACAGGAGCTACGAGCAGTACTTC	CASSLLRLKDRSYEQYF	TRBD1	TRBV28	TRBJ2-7	few
TGTGCCAGCTCACCGAATACCCCTCCAAACGAGCAGTACTTC	CASSPNTPPNEQYF	.	TRBV18	TRBJ2-7	.
TGTGCCAGCAGCTATAGGGACAGGGGAACTGAAGCTTTCTTT	CASSYRDRGTEAFF	TRBD1	TRBV5-6	TRBJ1-1	.
TGTGCCAGTCTAAGCCGAACAGGGGGCGCGGGCGAGCAGTACTTC	CASLSRTGGAGEQYF	TRBD1	TRBV19	TRBJ2-7	many
TGTGCCAGCAGCCCGGGACAGGCGAACACCGGGAAGCTGTTTTTT	CASSPGQANTGKLFF	TRBD1	TRBV5-4	TRBJ2-2	once
TGTGCCAGCAGCTTGGTTCCCGACAGGGACACTGAAGCTTTCTTT	CASSLVPDRDTEAFF	TRBD1	TRBV5-8	TRBJ1-1	.
TGCGCCAGCAGCTTGGGTACCAACCCCTACGAGCAGTACTTC	CASSLGTNPYEQYF	.	TRBV5-1	TRBJ2-7	many
TGTGCCAGTTTGGCAGGGGGCACAGATACGCAGTATTTT	CASLAGGTDTQYF	.	TRBV28	TRBJ2-3	.
TGTGCCAGCAGCCCCCCGCAGGGCAGGAGCGATACGCAGTATTTT	CASSPPQGRSDTQYF	.	TRBV3-1	TRBJ2-3	.
TGTGCCAGCAGCCCGCTGAGGGAGCGGGGGAGATCTTCCTACGAGCAGTACTTC	CASSPLRERGRSSYEQYF	TRBD2	TRBV14	TRBJ2-7	many
TGTGCCAGCAGCTTAGCGGTTGGGGACATTCAGTACTTC	CASSLAVGDIQYF	.	TRBV7-6	TRBJ2-4	many
TGTGCCAGCAGCTTAGATGGCAATCAGCCCCAGCATTTT	CASSLDGNQPQHF	.	TRBV11-2	TRBJ1-5	many
TGTGCCAGCACAGATACCTACGAGCAGTACTTC	CASTDTYEQYF	.	TRBV28	TRBJ2-7	few
TGTGCCATCAGTGACTCGGGAAGGCCCGGGGAGCTGTTTTTT	CAISDSGRPGELFF	.	TRBV10-3	TRBJ2-2	many
TGTGCCAGCAGCTTATTTACTGACCAGCCCCAGCATTTT	CASSLFTDQPQHF	.	TRBV7-9	TRBJ1-5	many
TGTGCCAGCAGCTTAGGGGGACAGGGGAGCGATGAGCAGTTCTTC	CASSLGGQGSDEQFF	TRBD1	TRBV7-2	TRBJ2-1	many
TGCAGTGCTAGGCTTCCGGGACATTCCTACGAGCAGTACTTC	CSARLPGHSYEQYF	.	TRBV20-1	TRBJ2-7	many
TGTGCCAGTAGACCCAGGGGTGATAGCAATCAGCCCCAGCATTTT	CASRPRGDSNQPQHF	.	TRBV19	TRBJ1-5	many
TGTGCCATCAGGGATCCTAGCGGGAACACAGATACGCAGTATTTT	CAIRDPSGNTDTQYF	TRBD2	TRBV10-3	TRBJ2-3	many
TGCGCCAGCAGCTTGGCCTTACGGGCCTCTAATGAAAAACTGTTTTTT	CASSLALRASNEKLFF	.	TRBV5-1	TRBJ1-4	many
TGCAGTGCTAGGTGGCAGGGGAGCTCTGGGGCCAACGTCCTGACTTTC	CSARWQGSSGANVLTF	.	TRBV20-1	TRBJ2-6	many
TGCAGTGCTGGGGGGCCCCGGGACAGTCTAACAGATACGCAGTATTTT	CSAGGPRDSLTDTQYF	.	TRBV20-1	TRBJ2-3	many
TGCAGCGTTCTGACAGCCTACGCCAACGTCCTGACTTTC	CSVLTAYANVLTF	.	TRBV29-1	TRBJ2-6	few
TGTGCCAGCATCCCAAATGGGGGGCCCAAGATGTACTTC	CASIPNGGPKMYF	.	TRBV25-1	TRBJ2-7	many
TGTGCCAGCAAGCAGGGGAATCAGCCCCAGCATTTT	CASKQGNQPQHF	.	TRBV6-2/TRBV6-3	TRBJ1-5	many
TGCAGTGCACCGGACAGGGTGACGGTCCAAGAGACCCAGTACTTC	CSAPDRVTVQETQYF	TRBD1	TRBV20-1	TRBJ2-5	many
TGCAGTGCGTCGGACTCGCACTCCCACGAGCAGTGCTTC	CSASDSHSHEQCF	.	TRBV20-1	TRBJ2-7	.
TGCAGTGCGGAACACAGAACTTACAATCAGCCCCAGCATTTT	CSAEHRTYNQPQHF	.	TRBV20-1	TRBJ1-5	many
TGTGCCAGCAGCTTACTCAGGGATGAGCAGTTCTTC	CASSLLRDEQFF	.	TRBV11-2	TRBJ2-1	many
TGTGCCAGCAGCTCGATGGGTTCAGATACGCAGTATTTT	CASSSMGSDTQYF	.	TRBV7-2	TRBJ2-3	many
TGTGCCAGCAGTCGCCCTGCGGGTGGGGAGACCCAGTACTTC	CASSRPAGGETQYF	.	TRBV28	TRBJ2-5	few
TGCGCCAGCAGCTTGTCGGCGGGGCGAGATACGCAGTATTTT	CASSLSAGRDTQYF	.	TRBV5-1	TRBJ2-3	.
TGTGCCAGCAGTTCCACCGGACAGGTTAAAAGGTACGAGCAGTACTTC	CASSSTGQVKRYEQYF	TRBD1	TRBV28	TRBJ2-7	.
TGTGCCAGCAGCCTATCGACAGGGGGAAATCAGCCCCAGCATTTT	CASSLSTGGNQPQHF	TRBD1	TRBV6-5	TRBJ1-5	.
TGTGCCAGCAGCCACCGGACAGGGATCGATGGCTACGCCTTC	CASSHRTGIDGYAF	TRBD1	TRBV3-1	TRBJ1-2	few
TGTGTCAGCAGCTACGACTCGGGCTCCACCCAGTACTTC	CVSSYDSGSTQYF	.	TRBV7-3	TRBJ2-5	many
TGCGCCAGCAGCGTGACCCTGGGACAGAACTATGGCTACACCTTC	CASSVTLGQNYGYTF	TRBD1	TRBV5-1	TRBJ1-2	many
TGTGCCATCAGTGATGCAGTCAGCTATGGCTACACCTTC	CAISDAVSYGYTF	.	TRBV10-3	TRBJ1-2	many
TGTGCCAGTAGTACGGGACGGATCTATGGCTACACCTTC	CASSTGRIYGYTF	.	TRBV19	TRBJ1-2	many
TGTGCCAGCAGCCCCCTGGGACTAGCGGGAGTTGGGGAGCTGTTTTTT	CASSPLGLAGVGELFF	TRBD2	TRBV7-9	TRBJ2-2	many
TGTGCCAGCAGCCCCGGGACTAGCGGGAGGGCTAGAGAGACCCAGTACTTC	CASSPGTSGRARETQYF	TRBD2	TRBV12-3/TRBV12-4	TRBJ2-5	.
TGTGCCAGCAGTTCCCAGGGGGCTCCTGGGACTCAGCCCCAGCATTTT	CASSSQGAPGTQPQHF	TRBD1	TRBV2	TRBJ1-5	many
TGTGCCACCAGCAGAGATCACGTTGAGCAGTTCTTC	CATSRDHVEQFF	.	TRBV15	TRBJ2-1	many
TGCGCCAGCAGTACGAACGGCTACAATGAGCAGTTCTTC	CASSTNGYNEQFF	.	TRBV5-1	TRBJ2-1	many
TGTGCCAGCAGCCCTACTGGGACAGATACGCGGTATTTT	CASSPTGTDTRYF	TRBD1	TRBV7-9	TRBJ2-3	.
TGCGCCAGCAGCCTTTCATTGGGACAGGGTCATGAGCAGTTCTTC	CASSLSLGQGHEQFF	TRBD1	TRBV4-3	TRBJ2-1	many
TGTGCCAGCACCGTGGGTGGTAATGAAAAACTGTTTTTT	CASTVGGNEKLFF	.	TRBV6-1	TRBJ1-4	many
TGCGCCAGCAGCCAAGGGACTAGCGGGTTGATCGGGGAGCTGTTTTTT	CASSQGTSGLIGELFF	TRBD2	TRBV4-3	TRBJ2-2	many
TGCAGTGCTAGCAGGGATACGCAGTATTTT	CSASRDTQYF	.	TRBV20-1	TRBJ2-3	many
TGTGCCAGCATTCCCCGGGGAGGGCTAGTTGATAGCAATCAGCCCCAGCATTTT	CASIPRGGLVDSNQPQHF	.	TRBV6-1	TRBJ1-5	many
TGTGCCAGCAGTTTGTCCGGACACCTCCAAGAGACCCAGTACTTC	CASSLSGHLQETQYF	.	TRBV28	TRBJ2-5	.
TGTGCCACACAGGGCAACAATGAGCAGTTCTTC	CATQGNNEQFF	.	TRBV2	TRBJ2-1	.
TGTGCCAGCCCATCGGACGGGGGTGAAAAACTGTTTTTT	CASPSDGGEKLFF	.	TRBV5-5	TRBJ1-4	many